Listed below are T cell receptor beta chains from one sample, sequenced in a study of blood T cell repertoires in COVID-19. Measured with immunoSEQ multiplex PCR; TCRdb has only the in-frame clones, and not every one. The sample carries tens of thousands of clones, 80% to 90% recorded once. Sequences were obtained from peripheral blood. These receptors were collected from a man aged 25-40 years with acute or convalescent COVID-19. Both conserved end residues are part of each CDR3. Fields, in order: D gene, J gene, V gene, clone size, CDR3 protein, CDR3 DNA. D genes are given only for firm matches. A clone size is listed for some rows: how often the clone was seen (once, few, many), or a class if it is expanded.

d_call: NA; j_call: TRBJ2-5; v_call: TRBV7-2; clone_size: NA; cdr3_aa: CAISDYVQETQYF; cdr3_nt: TGTGCCATTTCGGACTACGTCCAAGAGACCCAGTACTTC
d_call: NA; j_call: TRBJ1-1; v_call: TRBV6-5; clone_size: NA; cdr3_aa: CASSYVGRGAKLEAFF; cdr3_nt: TGTGCCAGCAGTTACGTGGGCCGGGGGGCCAAGCTAGAAGCTTTCTTT
d_call: TRBD1; j_call: TRBJ1-4; v_call: TRBV9; clone_size: few; cdr3_aa: CASSPRLPGQGNEKLFF; cdr3_nt: TGTGCCAGCAGCCCTCGCCTCCCGGGACAGGGGAATGAAAAACTGTTTTTT
d_call: TRBD1; j_call: TRBJ2-7; v_call: TRBV19; clone_size: NA; cdr3_aa: CASSPGQHYEQYF; cdr3_nt: TGTGCCAGTAGTCCGGGACAGCACTACGAGCAGTACTTC
d_call: NA; j_call: TRBJ2-2; v_call: TRBV6-5; clone_size: NA; cdr3_aa: CASTWEGELFF; cdr3_nt: TGTGCCAGCACCTGGGAGGGGGAGCTGTTTTTT
d_call: NA; j_call: TRBJ1-6; v_call: TRBV19; clone_size: NA; cdr3_aa: CASSIGQPYNSPLHF; cdr3_nt: TGTGCCAGTAGTATCGGACAGCCCTATAATTCACCCCTCCACTTT
d_call: TRBD2; j_call: TRBJ2-5; v_call: TRBV5-1; clone_size: NA; cdr3_aa: CASSQGLAGEETQYF; cdr3_nt: TGCGCCAGCAGCCAGGGACTAGCGGGAGAAGAGACCCAGTACTTC
d_call: NA; j_call: TRBJ1-2; v_call: TRBV6-5; clone_size: NA; cdr3_aa: CASSSPGSSNYGYTF; cdr3_nt: TGTGCCAGCAGCTCTCCGGGGTCTTCTAACTATGGCTACACCTTC
d_call: TRBD1; j_call: TRBJ1-2; v_call: TRBV2; clone_size: NA; cdr3_aa: CASSYRGNYGYTF; cdr3_nt: TGTGCCAGCAGTTACAGGGGTAACTATGGCTACACCTTC
d_call: NA; j_call: TRBJ1-5; v_call: TRBV19; clone_size: NA; cdr3_aa: CASSDRFMGHAGVNQPQHF; cdr3_nt: TGTGCCAGTAGTGACCGGTTTATGGGGCACGCAGGGGTAAATCAGCCCCAGCATTTT
d_call: TRBD2; j_call: TRBJ2-5; v_call: TRBV9; clone_size: NA; cdr3_aa: CASSVGAGTSGIGQETQYF; cdr3_nt: TGTGCCAGCAGCGTAGGGGCCGGGACTAGCGGGATTGGCCAAGAGACCCAGTACTTC
d_call: NA; j_call: TRBJ2-5; v_call: TRBV4-3; clone_size: NA; cdr3_aa: CASSHALQGNLGETQYF; cdr3_nt: TGCGCCAGCAGCCATGCATTACAGGGAAACTTGGGTGAGACCCAGTACTTC
d_call: TRBD1; j_call: TRBJ2-7; v_call: TRBV18; clone_size: NA; cdr3_aa: CASSPKGTASLYEQYF; cdr3_nt: TGTGCCAGCTCACCAAAGGGGACAGCCTCACTCTACGAGCAGTACTTC
d_call: NA; j_call: TRBJ1-2; v_call: TRBV18; clone_size: NA; cdr3_aa: CASSPAGFYGYTF; cdr3_nt: TGTGCCAGCTCACCCGCGGGGTTCTATGGCTACACCTTC
d_call: NA; j_call: TRBJ1-2; v_call: TRBV6-5; clone_size: NA; cdr3_aa: CASKEGSNYGYTF; cdr3_nt: TGTGCCAGCAAGGAGGGTTCTAACTATGGCTACACCTTC
d_call: NA; j_call: TRBJ1-6; v_call: TRBV25-1; clone_size: NA; cdr3_aa: CASSESGGAGSPLHF; cdr3_nt: TGTGCCAGCAGTGAATCGGGGGGGGCAGGGTCACCCCTCCACTTT
d_call: NA; j_call: TRBJ1-3; v_call: TRBV9; clone_size: NA; cdr3_aa: CASSRSPNSGNTIYF; cdr3_nt: TGTGCCAGCAGCCGCTCGCCTAACTCTGGAAACACCATATATTTT
d_call: TRBD1; j_call: TRBJ1-6; v_call: TRBV6-5; clone_size: NA; cdr3_aa: CASLDRGSLNSPLHF; cdr3_nt: TGTGCCAGCCTGGACAGGGGGAGTCTTAATTCACCCCTCCACTTT
d_call: TRBD1; j_call: TRBJ1-1; v_call: TRBV5-5; clone_size: NA; cdr3_aa: CASSSITGANTEAFF; cdr3_nt: TGTGCCAGCAGCTCCATTACAGGGGCTAACACTGAAGCTTTCTTT
d_call: TRBD1; j_call: TRBJ2-1; v_call: TRBV7-2; clone_size: NA; cdr3_aa: CASSFSDRANEQFF; cdr3_nt: TGTGCCAGCAGCTTCTCGGACAGGGCGAATGAGCAGTTCTTC
d_call: TRBD2; j_call: TRBJ2-7; v_call: TRBV10-3; clone_size: NA; cdr3_aa: CAISESAGLASYEQYF; cdr3_nt: TGTGCCATCAGTGAGTCCGCGGGACTAGCCTCCTACGAGCAGTACTTC
d_call: NA; j_call: TRBJ2-2; v_call: TRBV19; clone_size: NA; cdr3_aa: CATRWQINTGELFF; cdr3_nt: TGTGCCACCCGATGGCAGATAAACACCGGGGAGCTGTTTTTT
d_call: NA; j_call: TRBJ2-4; v_call: TRBV7-9; clone_size: few; cdr3_aa: CASSLVAGLNIQYF; cdr3_nt: TGTGCCAGCAGCTTAGTTGCAGGCCTGAACATTCAGTACTTC
d_call: NA; j_call: TRBJ2-1; v_call: TRBV12-3/TRBV12-4; clone_size: NA; cdr3_aa: CASSLIRGNEQFF; cdr3_nt: TGTGCCAGCAGTCTCATCAGGGGTAATGAGCAGTTCTTC
d_call: TRBD2; j_call: TRBJ2-3; v_call: TRBV27; clone_size: NA; cdr3_aa: CASSSALSGRALSDTQYF; cdr3_nt: TGTGCCAGCAGTTCCGCTCTTAGCGGGAGGGCCCTCTCAGATACGCAGTATTTT
d_call: NA; j_call: TRBJ2-4; v_call: TRBV6-2/TRBV6-3; clone_size: NA; cdr3_aa: CASSYSPTRLLAKNIQYF; cdr3_nt: TGTGCCAGCAGTTACTCTCCGACTCGTCTCCTAGCCAAAAACATTCAGTACTTC
d_call: NA; j_call: TRBJ1-4; v_call: TRBV4-1; clone_size: NA; cdr3_aa: CASSQVRGRDNEKLFF; cdr3_nt: TGCGCCAGCAGCCAAGTAAGAGGCAGGGATAATGAAAAACTGTTTTTT
d_call: NA; j_call: TRBJ2-7; v_call: TRBV4-1; clone_size: NA; cdr3_aa: CASSQISPPGKGNYEQYF; cdr3_nt: TGCGCCAGCAGCCAAATCTCCCCCCCCGGCAAGGGGAACTACGAGCAGTACTTC
d_call: NA; j_call: TRBJ2-3; v_call: TRBV10-3; clone_size: few; cdr3_aa: CAISESRGSDTQYF; cdr3_nt: TGTGCCATCAGTGAGTCGCGAGGATCGGATACGCAGTATTTT
d_call: NA; j_call: TRBJ2-5; v_call: TRBV21-1; clone_size: NA; cdr3_aa: CASSKRSDREKETQYF; cdr3_nt: TGTGCCAGCAGCAAAAGGTCCGACAGGGAGAAAGAGACCCAGTACTTC
d_call: NA; j_call: TRBJ2-1; v_call: TRBV7-2; clone_size: NA; cdr3_aa: CASSSLSSYNEQFF; cdr3_nt: TGTGCCAGCAGTAGCTTGAGCTCCTACAATGAGCAGTTCTTC
d_call: NA; j_call: TRBJ1-5; v_call: TRBV19; clone_size: NA; cdr3_aa: CASHGRAAKQPQHF; cdr3_nt: TGTGCCAGCCACGGACGAGCGGCTAAGCAGCCCCAGCATTTT
d_call: TRBD1; j_call: TRBJ1-1; v_call: TRBV18; clone_size: NA; cdr3_aa: CASSPPGEDRGKAFF; cdr3_nt: TGTGCCAGCTCACCACCGGGAGAGGACAGGGGTAAAGCTTTCTTT
d_call: NA; j_call: TRBJ2-3; v_call: TRBV5-8; clone_size: NA; cdr3_aa: CASSLRSGASTDTQYF; cdr3_nt: TGTGCCAGCAGCTTGCGGAGTGGCGCGTCCACAGATACGCAGTATTTT
d_call: TRBD2; j_call: TRBJ2-1; v_call: TRBV10-2; clone_size: NA; cdr3_aa: CASSEWGSGIVGNEQFF; cdr3_nt: TGCGCCAGCAGTGAGTGGGGTAGCGGGATTGTTGGTAATGAGCAGTTCTTC
d_call: NA; j_call: TRBJ2-1; v_call: TRBV6-2/TRBV6-3; clone_size: NA; cdr3_aa: CASSYPGGIDASSYNEQFF; cdr3_nt: TGTGCCAGCAGTTACCCTGGCGGGATCGATGCGAGCTCCTACAATGAGCAGTTCTTC
d_call: NA; j_call: TRBJ2-7; v_call: TRBV19; clone_size: NA; cdr3_aa: CASTQEPGSYEQYF; cdr3_nt: TGTGCCAGCACCCAAGAACCCGGGAGCTACGAGCAGTACTTC